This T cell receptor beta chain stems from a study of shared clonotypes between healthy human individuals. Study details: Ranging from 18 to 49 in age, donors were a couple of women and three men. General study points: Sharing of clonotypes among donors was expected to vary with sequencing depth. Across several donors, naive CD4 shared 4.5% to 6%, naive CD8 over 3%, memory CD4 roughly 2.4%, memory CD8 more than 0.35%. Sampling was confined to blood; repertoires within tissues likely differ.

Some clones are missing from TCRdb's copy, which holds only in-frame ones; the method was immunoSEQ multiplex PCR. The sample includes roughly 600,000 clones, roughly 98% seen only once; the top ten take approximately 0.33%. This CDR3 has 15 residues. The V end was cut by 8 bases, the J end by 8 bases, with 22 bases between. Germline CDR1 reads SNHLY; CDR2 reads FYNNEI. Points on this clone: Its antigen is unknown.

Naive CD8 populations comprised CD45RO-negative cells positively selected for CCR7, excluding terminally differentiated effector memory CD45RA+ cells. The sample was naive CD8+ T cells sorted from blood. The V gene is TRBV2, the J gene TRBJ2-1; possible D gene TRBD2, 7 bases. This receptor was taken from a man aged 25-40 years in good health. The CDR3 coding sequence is TGTGCCAGCGATGGGGGGCGGGAGAATATATATGAGCAGTTCTTC. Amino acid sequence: CASDGGRENIYEQFF.